What follows is one TCR beta chain and its context. This record belongs to a study of blood T cell repertoires in COVID-19. For the study at large: The United States, Italy and Spain supplied acute and convalescent COVID-19 samples.

As originally analysed: Quantification of nucleated cells was approximated via reference gene primer amplification. The method was immunoSEQ multiplex PCR; TCRdb's version includes in-frame clones alone and lacks a portion of them. That table is the source of V, J and clone size, and D and trimming were worked out from the DNA. The sample yields about 440,000 clones, roughly 89% seen once. This receptor was taken from a woman under 40 with acute or convalescent COVID-19. The sample taken for sequencing was peripheral blood.

This chain's CDR3 is CASSLYSGVTEAFF. The CDR3 nucleotides read TGTGCCAGCAGTTTATATAGCGGGGTCACTGAAGCTTTCTTT. The J gene is TRBJ1-1, the V gene TRBV28, with unresolved D. Trimming took 1 base from V and 4 from J, leaving 10 bases between them. CDR1 is MDHEN, CDR2 SYDVKM, per germline. CDR3 size: 14 residues.